Below are 18 T cell receptor beta chains sequenced from a single sample in a study of shared clonotypes between healthy human individuals. The repertoire was sequenced with immunoSEQ multiplex PCR; TCRdb's copy has only in-frame clones and lacks some. The repertoire holds a few million clones, with around 93% as singletons. The sample was naive CD4+ T cells from PBMCs. Subset meaning: CD45RA+ positively selected. These receptors were collected from a man in his late teens or twenties in good health. Some clones in this sample may be carry-over from other donors' samples.

This clone has more than one count but fewer than ten. The CDR3 reads CAWSDRGLYNQPQHF. The CDR3 bases are TGTGCCTGGAGCGACAGGGGATTGTACAATCAGCCCCAGCATTTT. This rearrangement joins TRBV30 to TRBJ1-5; TRBD1 aligns across 8 bases. The CDR3 is 15 residues long. V lost 3 bases to trimming and J lost 3 bases; unmatched junction nucleotides: 7. The germline V gene has CDR1 GTSNPN and CDR2 SVGIG (reference sequence).

V usage is TRBV28 and J usage is TRBJ1-1; 8 nucleotides line up with TRBD1. The trim removed 5 bases at V and 1 base at J, leaving 6 bases unmatched. CDR1 is MDHEN and CDR2 is SYDVKM in the germline V gene. The CDR3 loop spans 15 amino acids. For the CDR3, the DNA is TGTGCCAGCAGTCCCAGGGGGCTCGGGAACACTGAAGCTTTCTTT. Translated: CASSPRGLGNTEAFF.

This rearrangement joins TRBV5-1 to TRBJ2-7, with 8 bases lining up with TRBD1. J gave up 4 bases and V 6 bases, and 18 bases lay outside the gene matches. Germline V gene lookup returns CDR1 SGHRS and CDR2 YFSETQ. The CDR3 sequence is 17 residues long. The CDR3 loop is CASTSTGARDRKYEQYF. In DNA, the CDR3 is TGCGCCAGCACCTCTACGGGTGCCCGGGACAGGAAATACGAGCAGTACTTC. The full variable domain, its missing parts supplied by reference TRBV5-1 and TRBJ2-7, is KAGVTQTPRYLIKTRGQQVTLSCSPISGHRSVSWYQQTPGQGLQFLFEYFSETQRNKGNFPGRFSGRQFSNSRSEMNVSTLELGDSALYLCASTSTGARDRKYEQYFGPGTRLTVT.

This chain's CDR3 is CASSLGAGARAYSNQPQHF. CDR3 bases: TGTGCCAGCAGCTTAGGGGCAGGGGCGAGGGCCTATAGCAATCAGCCCCAGCATTTT. The chain recombines TRBV7-9 with TRBJ1-5, with a weak D call TRBD1 (6 bases). This CDR3 contains 19 residues. Looked up from germline, CDR1 is SEHNR and CDR2 is FQNEAQ (reference sequence). Trimming removed 1 base from V and 0 bases from J, with 19 bases in between.

This clone was observed a single time. The gene calls are TRBV19 and TRBJ1-1; 9 nucleotides match TRBD1. Trimming took 3 bases from V and 1 from J; bases not matched to a gene: 12. There are 18 residues in the CDR3. The germline V gene encodes CDR1 LNHDA and CDR2 SQIVND (reference sequence). The CDR3 coding sequence is TGTGCCAGTAGTATTAGTTACGTGGGGACAGGGAAGAACACTGAAGCTTTCTTT. Its protein is CASSISYVGTGKNTEAFF.

The DNA of the CDR3 is TGTGCCAGCAGCGCGATTGACCTGCTAACCCCAGATACGCAGTATTTT. Translated, it gives CASSAIDLLTPDTQYF. J is TRBJ2-3 and V is TRBV25-1; D uncertain. Germline-derived CDR1 and CDR2 are MGHDK and SYGVNS. The CDR3 sequence is 16 residues long. Trimming removed 6 bases from V and 4 bases from J, with 20 bases in between.

The V call is TRBV11-3, the J call TRBJ2-5; D call uncertain. The CDR3 sequence is 14 residues long. Trimming pared 5 bases from V and 4 bases from J, leaving 14 bases between. CDR1 SGHNT and CDR2 YENEEA come from the germline V gene. CDR3 nucleotides: TGTGCCAGCAGCCTATCCCGGTCAGCAGAGACCCAGTACTTC. It codes for CASSLSRSAETQYF.

CDR3 sequence: CASSLEGAASPETQYF. The DNA for the CDR3 is TGTGCCAGCAGCTTAGAGGGGGCAGCTTCCCCAGAGACCCAGTACTTC. The genes are TRBV7-9 and TRBJ2-5; 7 positions agree with TRBD1. The CDR3 has 16 amino acids. Per germline, CDR1 SEHNR and CDR2 FQNEAQ (reference sequence). Unmatched junction bases numbered 9, after V lost 1 base and J lost 4 bases. Full variable domain (outside the CDR3, taken from reference TRBV7-9 and TRBJ2-5): DTGVSQNPRHKITKRGQNVTFRCDPISEHNRLYWYRQTLGQGPEFLTYFQNEAQLEKSRLLSDRFSAERPKGSFSTLEIQRTEQGDSAMYLCASSLEGAASPETQYFGPGTRLLVL.

The chain has TRBV28 and TRBJ2-7, with 7 nucleotides matching TRBD1. After removal of 4 bases from V and 0 bases from J, the junction contained 15 bases not matched to a gene. Germline CDR1 reads MDHEN; CDR2 reads SYDVKM. The CDR3 length is 18 residues. The DNA of the CDR3 is TGTGCCAGCAGTTCCTCCGCCGCGGACAGGACGAGCTCCTACGAGCAGTACTTC. Protein: CASSSSAADRTSSYEQYF.

The CDR3 DNA follows: TGTGCCAGCAGCGTAGGGCAGGGTTACGGAAAACTGTTTTTT. It translates to CASSVGQGYGKLFF. The chain has TRBV9 and TRBJ1-4; D possibly corresponds to TRBD1 (5 bases). The CDR3 runs to 14 residues. V shed 0 bases and J shed 10 bases, with 13 bases lying between them. Germline V gene lookup returns CDR1 SGDLS and CDR2 YYNGEE.

The chain is built from TRBV7-2 and TRBJ2-7; 7 bases are a match to TRBD1. Per the germline V gene, CDR1 is SGHTA and CDR2 is FQGNSA. V dropped 1 base and J dropped 4; count of bases not matched to a gene: 7. The CDR3 runs 15 residues. Here the CDR3 reads CASSLGPGQIYEQYF. The CDR3 nucleotides are TGTGCCAGCAGCTTAGGGCCGGGACAGATTTACGAGCAGTACTTC.

This sequence joins TRBV18 and TRBJ1-1, with no clear D. The V and J ends lost 1 base and 8 bases respectively, with 14 bases between them. The CDR3 is 14 amino acids. Germline V CDR1 and CDR2: KGHSH, LQKENI. This CDR3 reads CASSPRATNHEAFF. The CDR3 DNA sequence: TGTGCCAGCTCACCACGGGCTACCAATCACGAAGCTTTCTTT.

This chain links TRBV4-2 with TRBJ2-1, with TRBD2 identical over 11 bases. The CDR3 length is 18 residues. Germline V gives CDR1 LGHNA, CDR2 YNFKEQ. V lost 0 bases, J lost 8 bases, and 12 bases stayed unmatched. CDR3 bases: TGTGCCAGCAGCCAAGATCCGACGGCTAGCGGGAGGAGGCATGAGCAGTTCTTC. Protein: CASSQDPTASGRRHEQFF.

The chain is built from TRBV7-8 and TRBJ2-1; 13 bases match TRBD2. V was clipped by 5 bases and J by 7 bases; unmatched bases: 8. This CDR3 is built from 16 residues. Germline V gene lookup returns CDR1 SGHVS and CDR2 FQNEAQ. CDR3 coding DNA: TGTGCCAGCAGCCTCCGGACTAGCGGGAGTCAGAATGAGCAGTTCTTC. Translated: CASSLRTSGSQNEQFF.

The chain combines TRBV2 with TRBJ2-5; unclear D gene. This CDR3 has 12 amino acids. V dropped 9 bases and J dropped 1 base, with 9 bases sitting between them. Germline V gives CDR1 SNHLY, CDR2 FYNNEI. The CDR3 loop is CASGQLQETQYF. CDR3 nucleotide sequence: TGTGCCAGTGGGCAGCTCCAAGAGACCCAGTACTTC.

This clone was detected only once. The chain recombines TRBV28 with TRBJ2-7; the D is unclear. CDR3 length: 13 amino acids. Germline V gene data show CDR1 as MDHEN and CDR2 as SYDVKM. V lost 5 bases and J lost 6, with 14 bases in between. In DNA, the CDR3 is TGTGCCAGCAGTCACTCCTACATGGGCGAGCAGTACTTC. Protein sequence: CASSHSYMGEQYF.

CDR3 region: CASSTAGGYYEQYF. DNA of the CDR3: TGTGCCAGTAGCACCGCAGGGGGCTACTACGAGCAGTACTTC. This chain links TRBV19 with TRBJ2-7; TRBD1 agrees at 8 bases. This CDR3 has 14 residues. Germline CDR1 LNHDA, CDR2 SQIVND (reference sequence). The V and J ends lost 6 bases and 3 bases, in that order; junction bases with no gene match: 7.

The chain joins TRBV7-6 to TRBJ2-3; the D call may be TRBD1 or TRBD2 (5 bases each). The CDR3 runs 14 residues. Germline V gene data show CDR1 as SGHVS and CDR2 as FNYEAQ. Trimming removed 3 bases from V and 8 bases from J, with 15 bases in between. Here the CDR3 reads CASSFTSGAGTQYF. As DNA, the CDR3 is TGTGCCAGCAGCTTCACCTCCGGGGCGGGTACGCAGTATTTT.